These 25 T cell receptor beta chains were sequenced from one sample in a study of T-cell reconstitution after alpha-beta-depleted transplantation in children. Preparation of the TCRbeta library used unique molecular identifiers. Each CDR3 protein is one row after TCRdb ran MiXCR on the PCR reads. The table lists 700,000 to 850,000 distinct CDR3 sequences, 16% of them singletons. This material consisted of PBMCs, mostly from graft donor cells, taken 360 days after TCRalphabeta/CD19-depleted stem cell transplant. The receptor source for this set is a male patient aged 10 to 17 who had a stem cell transplant for acute lymphoblastic leukemia, so the T cells may come from the graft donor.

This clonotype was found a few times. The chain joins TRBV10-3 to TRBJ2-5; D possibly corresponds to TRBD1 (7 bases). CDR3 length: 17 amino acids. V was pared by 0 bases and J by 1 base, with 15 bases between. The germline V gene encodes CDR1 ENHRY and CDR2 SYGVKD. The CDR3 nucleotides read TGTGCCATCAGTGAGTCCCGAGACAGGGAGGTCCAAGAGACCCAGTACTTC. It specifies CAISESRDREVQETQYF.

This clonotype was seen many times. The J gene is TRBJ1-5, the V gene TRBV7-9, with a tentative D call TRBD1 (5 bases). The germline V gene has CDR1 SEHNR and CDR2 FQNEAQ (reference sequence). CDR3 length: 16 amino acids. V was cut by 2 bases and J by 5 bases, with 16 bases left in between. The CDR3 sequence is CASSLRSGPIDQPQHF. In DNA form, the CDR3 reads TGTGCCAGCAGCTTACGTTCAGGGCCCATAGATCAGCCCCAGCATTTT.

Ten or more counts support this clonotype. V usage is TRBV9 and J usage is TRBJ2-1, with TRBD1 matching 9 bases. The CDR3 totals 15 residues. Germline V gives CDR1 SGDLS, CDR2 YYNGEE. Trimming cost V 4 bases and J 6 bases; bases outside gene matches: 8. DNA for the CDR3: TGTGCCAGCAGCAGGGGACAGGGTAGGGCCAATGAGCAGTTCTTC. Amino acid sequence: CASSRGQGRANEQFF. Filled out from reference TRBV9 and TRBJ2-1, the complete variable domain reads DSGVTQTPKHLITATGQRVTLRCSPRSGDLSVYWYQQSLDQGLQFLIQYYNGEERAKGNILERFSAQQFPDLHSELNLSSLELGDSALYFCASSRGQGRANEQFFGPGTRLTVL.

This clonotype has just a few counts. This chain joins TRBV18 and TRBJ1-6; D remains unclear. Looked up from germline, CDR1 is KGHSH and CDR2 is LQKENI. The V and J ends lost 2 bases and 0 bases respectively, with 8 bases between them. The CDR3 extends over 16 amino acids. CDR3 loop: CASSPIEGSYNSPLHF. DNA of the CDR3: TGTGCCAGCTCACCAATCGAAGGCTCCTATAATTCACCCCTCCACTTT.

V is TRBV6-1 and J is TRBJ2-7; 14 bases agree with TRBD2. The length of the CDR3 is 15 residues. The V gene end was trimmed by 6 bases and the J gene end by 5 bases; junction bases not matched to a gene: 6. The germline V gene encodes CDR1 MNHNS and CDR2 SASEGT. Here the CDR3 reads CASRMTSGRAHEQYF. Here the CDR3 DNA reads TGTGCCAGCAGGATGACTAGCGGGAGGGCCCACGAGCAGTACTTC.

This clonotype has more than one count but fewer than ten. The V gene is TRBV9, the J gene TRBJ2-1, with unresolved D. CDR1 SGDLS and CDR2 YYNGEE come from the germline V gene. The V and J ends lost 0 bases and 7 bases respectively, with 11 bases between them. This CDR3 comprises 14 residues. CDR3 sequence reads: CASSVAYRRNEQFF. In DNA, the CDR3 is TGTGCCAGCAGCGTAGCTTATCGCCGGAATGAGCAGTTCTTC.

V gene TRBV24-1 combines with J gene TRBJ2-3; D is unclear. V gave up 4 bases and J gave up 9 bases, with 10 bases separating them. CDR3 length equals 12 residues. Germline CDR1 and CDR2: KGHDR and SFDVKD. CDR3 nucleotide sequence: TGTGCCACCAGTGACCCGCATATGACGCAGTATTTT. Translated, it gives CATSDPHMTQYF.

This clonotype turned up a few times. The J gene is TRBJ2-5, the V gene TRBV9; 13 bases map to TRBD2. With 3 bases clipped from V and 3 bases from J, the junction kept 2 bases outside the gene matches. Germline V gives CDR1 SGDLS, CDR2 YYNGEE. This CDR3 spans 15 amino acids. CDR3 sequence (DNA): TGTGCCAGCAGCGGAGGACTAGCGGGAGAAGAGACCCAGTACTTC. Protein product: CASSGGLAGEETQYF.

The V call is TRBV7-8, the J call TRBJ2-2; D may match TRBD1 or TRBD2 (6 bases each). Looked up from germline, CDR1 is SGHVS and CDR2 is FQNEAQ. This CDR3 spans 16 amino acids. Trimming pared 5 bases from V and 5 bases from J, leaving 18 bases between. In DNA, the CDR3 is TGTGCCAGCAGCGTCACCCGCACAGGGAGGACCGGGGAGCTGTTTTTT. Its translation is CASSVTRTGRTGELFF.

In this sample, this clonotype turned up many times. V is TRBV4-1 and J is TRBJ2-7; 9 positions agree with TRBD1. The trim removed 4 bases at V and 3 bases at J, leaving 4 bases unmatched. CDR3 length: 14 amino acids. The germline V gene has CDR1 MGHRA and CDR2 YSYEKL. The CDR3: CASSRTGALYEQYF. The CDR3 DNA reads as TGCGCCAGCAGCCGGACAGGGGCACTCTACGAGCAGTACTTC.

This clonotype has only one observation. The gene calls are TRBV12-3 or TRBV12-4 and TRBJ1-3, with 8 bases that match TRBD1. Germline trimming cut 6 bases from V and 0 bases from J; bases unmatched to any gene: 7. This CDR3 is 16 amino acids long. CDR3 sequence reads: CASRRTGGSSGNTIYF. The CDR3, as DNA: TGTGCCAGCAGACGTACAGGGGGTAGCTCTGGAAACACCATATATTTT.

This clonotype came up a few times. This chain uses TRBV7-3 with TRBJ2-1; 8 nucleotides agree with TRBD2. Trimming cost V 2 bases and J 6 bases; bases outside gene matches: 9. Germline-derived CDR1 and CDR2 are SGHTA and FQGTGA. The CDR3 extends over 16 amino acids. Here the CDR3 reads CASSLWAGGRTNEQFF. The CDR3 nucleotides are TGTGCCAGCAGCTTATGGGCGGGAGGACGAACCAATGAGCAGTTCTTC.

Many counts were recorded for this clonotype. The chain is built from TRBV12-3 or TRBV12-4 and TRBJ2-1, with TRBD2 matching over 14 bases. The V segment lost 6 bases and the J segment 7 bases; nucleotides outside the gene matches: 5. The CDR3 spans 15 residues. CDR3 sequence reads: CASRGTSGSLNEQFF. In DNA form, the CDR3 reads TGTGCCAGCAGAGGGACTAGCGGGAGCTTAAATGAGCAGTTCTTC.

The rearrangement uses TRBV11-2 and TRBJ2-1; 8 nucleotides match TRBD2. Per germline, CDR1 SGHAT and CDR2 FQNNGV. Unmatched junction bases numbered 14, after V lost 5 bases and J lost 2 bases. The CDR3 sequence is 18 residues long. This CDR3 reads CASSVLGPGGPAYNEQFF. CDR3 DNA: TGTGCCAGCAGCGTTCTGGGACCGGGAGGGCCGGCCTACAATGAGCAGTTCTTC.

This clonotype appeared many times. V gene TRBV5-1 combines with J gene TRBJ2-7; D remains ambiguous. Germline CDR1 SGHRS, CDR2 YFSETQ. V lost 0 bases and J 3 bases, leaving 13 bases between the germline ends. CDR3 length equals 15 residues. This chain's CDR3 is CASSLEQSTYYEQYF. The CDR3 DNA is TGCGCCAGCAGCTTGGAACAGAGCACCTACTACGAGCAGTACTTC.

This clonotype came up many times. The chain recombines TRBV18 with TRBJ2-7; TRBD1 matches 11 bases. J gave up 6 bases and V 4 bases, and 23 bases lay outside the gene matches. The CDR3 consists of 20 residues. Germline CDR1 reads KGHSH; CDR2 reads LQKENI. Here the CDR3 reads CASSLSPGTGGTRVTGEQYF. CDR3 in DNA: TGTGCCAGCTCACTCTCACCCGGGACAGGGGGGACTCGGGTGACTGGCGAGCAGTACTTC.

The chain has TRBV30 and TRBJ2-7; 9 bases match TRBD1. Germline loops: CDR1 GTSNPN, CDR2 SVGIG (reference sequence). With 4 bases clipped from V and 4 bases from J, the junction kept 11 bases outside the gene matches. The CDR3 covers 15 residues. The CDR3 DNA is TGTGCCTGGAACGAAGAACCGGGACAGGGATACGAGCAGTACTTC. It encodes CAWNEEPGQGYEQYF.

The rearrangement joins TRBV7-2 to TRBJ1-5; D uncertain. V shed 2 bases and J shed 4 bases, with 18 bases lying between them. This CDR3 has 17 amino acids. CDR1 SGHTA and CDR2 FQGNSA come from the germline V gene. CDR3 sequence: CASSLRRNLFLNQPQHF. The CDR3 bases are TGTGCCAGCAGCTTACGTAGGAATTTATTCTTAAATCAGCCCCAGCATTTT.

V gene TRBV15 combines with J gene TRBJ2-3; TRBD1 agrees at 7 bases. J lost 8 bases, V lost 1 base, and 12 bases had no gene match. In germline, CDR1 is LNHNV, CDR2 YYDKDF (reference sequence). This CDR3 comprises 16 residues. CDR3 in amino acids: CATSRARQGPVGTQYF. Here the CDR3 DNA reads TGTGCCACCAGCAGAGCTAGACAGGGACCCGTAGGTACGCAGTATTTT.

The rearrangement links TRBV4-1 to TRBJ2-4, with 9 bases fitting TRBD2. Germline V gene data show CDR1 as MGHRA and CDR2 as YSYEKL. The CDR3 totals 17 residues. The V segment lost 3 bases and the J segment 0 bases; nucleotides outside the gene matches: 6. CDR3 sequence: CASSQVLAGLAKNIQYF. CDR3 bases: TGCGCCAGCAGCCAGGTTCTAGCGGGACTAGCCAAAAACATTCAGTACTTC.

This clonotype was seen a few times. The rearrangement links TRBV27 to TRBJ2-3; 10 bases map to TRBD1. V lost 5 bases and J lost 9; bases outside the gene matches: 14. Germline values: CDR1 MNHEY, CDR2 SMNVEV (reference sequence). The CDR3 has 16 amino acids. CDR3 DNA: TGTGCCAGCAGTCCCGGGACAGGGGTCTATGGGTGGACGCAGTATTTT. This translates into CASSPGTGVYGWTQYF.

This clonotype has ten or more counts. The chain combines TRBV9 with TRBJ2-1; tentatively, D is TRBD2 (5 bases). This CDR3 is 14 amino acids long. Looked up from germline, CDR1 is SGDLS and CDR2 is YYNGEE. V was shortened by 0 bases and J by 4 bases, with 8 bases between the two germline ends. CDR3 residues: CASSVDGRYNEQFF. CDR3 coding DNA: TGTGCCAGCAGCGTAGATGGGAGATACAATGAGCAGTTCTTC.

This clonotype was seen only a few times. The V call is TRBV7-6, the J call TRBJ2-7, with TRBD1 as a possible D gene (6 bases). Germline V gene lookup returns CDR1 SGHVS and CDR2 FNYEAQ. The CDR3 covers 15 residues. The V end was cut by 3 bases, the J end by 7 bases, with 19 bases between. The CDR3 DNA is TGTGCCAGCAGCTTGGGGGCTATTTGGGCTGGGGAGCAGTACTTC. Amino acids: CASSLGAIWAGEQYF.

This clonotype was detected only a few times. The chain recombines TRBV5-5 with TRBJ2-2, with 7 positions matching TRBD1. Germline CDR1 reads SGHKS; CDR2 reads YYEKEE (reference sequence). This CDR3 comprises 15 residues. V trimming: 4 bases; J trimming: 4 bases; junction bases outside the gene matches: 7. DNA for the CDR3: TGTGCCAGCAGCCACACAGGGGCTCGCACCGGGGAGCTGTTTTTT. Translated: CASSHTGARTGELFF.

The rearrangement uses TRBV12-3 or TRBV12-4 and TRBJ1-2, with 10 bases matching TRBD1. J was trimmed by 5 bases and V by 3 bases; bases with no gene match: 3. This CDR3 has 14 residues. The CDR3 protein is CASSFPDRGYGYTF. DNA of the CDR3: TGTGCCAGCAGTTTCCCGGACAGGGGGTATGGCTACACCTTC.